This TCR beta chain emerged from a study of T cell repertoires in cytomegalovirus infection. Overall study results and limits: The ex vivo response was dominated by HLA-C-restricted CMV-specific TCR beta clonotypes.

TCRdb used MiXCR to reprocess the reads, holding one entry per CDR3 protein. The sample lists 60,000 to 85,000 distinct CDR3 sequences, about 22% occurring once. As concerns this clonotype: Its antigen remains unknown.

The CDR3 sequence is 17 residues long. Germline V gene lookup returns CDR1 SGHAT and CDR2 FQNNGV. With 3 bases clipped from V and 0 bases from J, the junction kept 6 bases outside the gene matches. The chain combines TRBV11-2 with TRBJ2-4; 9 bases map to TRBD2. The sample taken for sequencing was PBMCs, sequenced either directly or after in vitro stimulation (not recorded which). The sequence came from a human donor in good health (CMV status not recorded). Some clones in this sample may be carry-over from other donors' samples. CDR3 sequence (DNA): TGTGCCAGCAGCTTTGCACTAGCGGGCGTAGCCAAAAACATTCAGTACTTC. Amino acids: CASSFALAGVAKNIQYF.